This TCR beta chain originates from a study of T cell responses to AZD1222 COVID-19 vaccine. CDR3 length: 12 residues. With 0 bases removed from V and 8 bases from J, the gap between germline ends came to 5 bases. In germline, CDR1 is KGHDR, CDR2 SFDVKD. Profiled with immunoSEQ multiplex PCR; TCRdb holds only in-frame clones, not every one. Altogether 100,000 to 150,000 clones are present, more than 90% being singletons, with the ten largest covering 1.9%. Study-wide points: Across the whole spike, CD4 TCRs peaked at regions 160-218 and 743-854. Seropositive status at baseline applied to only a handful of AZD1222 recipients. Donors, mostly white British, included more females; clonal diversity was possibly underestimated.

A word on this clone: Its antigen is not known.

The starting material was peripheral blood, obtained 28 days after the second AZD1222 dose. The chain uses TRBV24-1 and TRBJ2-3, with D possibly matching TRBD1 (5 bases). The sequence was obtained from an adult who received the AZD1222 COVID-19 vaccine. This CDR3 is CATSDLRGTQYF. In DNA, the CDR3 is TGTGCCACCAGTGATTTGAGGGGTACGCAGTATTTT.